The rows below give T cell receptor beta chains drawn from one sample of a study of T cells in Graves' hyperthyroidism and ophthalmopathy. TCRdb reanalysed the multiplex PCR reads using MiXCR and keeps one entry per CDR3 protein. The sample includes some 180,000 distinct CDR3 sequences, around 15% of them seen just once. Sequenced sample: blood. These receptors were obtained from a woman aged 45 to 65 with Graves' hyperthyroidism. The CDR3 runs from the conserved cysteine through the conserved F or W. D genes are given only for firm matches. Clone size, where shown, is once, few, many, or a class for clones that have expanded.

cdr3_nt: TGTGCCAGCAGTGAAAACAAAAATAGCAATCAGCCCCAGCATTTT; cdr3_aa: CASSENKNSNQPQHF; v_call: TRBV2; d_call: -; clone_size: once; j_call: TRBJ1-5
cdr3_nt: TGTGCCAGCAGTTACTGGACAGGGGACGGCTACACCTTC; cdr3_aa: CASSYWTGDGYTF; v_call: TRBV6-5; d_call: TRBD1; clone_size: many; j_call: TRBJ1-2
cdr3_nt: TGTGCCACCAGCAGAAACGGACAGGGGACATTTAGTAGCTCTGGGGCCAACGTCCTGACTTTC; cdr3_aa: CATSRNGQGTFSSSGANVLTF; v_call: TRBV15; d_call: TRBD1; clone_size: many; j_call: TRBJ2-6
cdr3_nt: TGTGCCAGCAGCTCTTCCCGGCCGGGACGCACTGAGAGAACTAATGAAAAACTGTTTTTT; cdr3_aa: CASSSSRPGRTERTNEKLFF; v_call: TRBV27; d_call: -; clone_size: many; j_call: TRBJ1-4
cdr3_nt: TGTGCCAGCAGTGATACCACCTTGCCTTTAGGCACTGAAGCTTTCTTT; cdr3_aa: CASSDTTLPLGTEAFF; v_call: TRBV25-1; d_call: -; clone_size: many; j_call: TRBJ1-1
cdr3_nt: TGCAGCGCCTATGTCAGGGGTATGAACACTGAAGCTTTCTTT; cdr3_aa: CSAYVRGMNTEAFF; v_call: TRBV29-1; d_call: -; clone_size: many; j_call: TRBJ1-1
cdr3_nt: TGTGCCAGCAGCCCACGGGCGGGACAGGGAAACTCCTACGAGCAGTACTTC; cdr3_aa: CASSPRAGQGNSYEQYF; v_call: TRBV11-2; d_call: TRBD1; clone_size: many; j_call: TRBJ2-7
cdr3_nt: TGCGCCAGCAGCTTGTTGACAGGAAACAATGAGCAGTTCTTC; cdr3_aa: CASSLLTGNNEQFF; v_call: TRBV5-1; d_call: -; clone_size: many; j_call: TRBJ2-1
cdr3_nt: TGTGCCAGCAGTTTATGGGGGTCGTCCTACGAGCAGTACTTC; cdr3_aa: CASSLWGSSYEQYF; v_call: TRBV28; d_call: -; clone_size: many; j_call: TRBJ2-7
cdr3_nt: TGTGCCAGCAGTTACTTCAACACCAGAACAGGGGGCGCAGATACGCAGTATTTT; cdr3_aa: CASSYFNTRTGGADTQYF; v_call: TRBV6-2/TRBV6-3; d_call: TRBD1; clone_size: many; j_call: TRBJ2-3
cdr3_nt: TGCGCCAGCAGCTGGACAGGGATGGACTATGGCTACACCTTC; cdr3_aa: CASSWTGMDYGYTF; v_call: TRBV4-3; d_call: TRBD1; clone_size: -; j_call: TRBJ1-2
cdr3_nt: TGCAGTGCGCAACAGGGAGGCAATCAGCCCCAGCATTTT; cdr3_aa: CSAQQGGNQPQHF; v_call: TRBV20-1; d_call: -; clone_size: few; j_call: TRBJ1-5
cdr3_nt: TGCGCCAGCAGCCCGAACCCGGATCTGAATCAGCCCCAGCATTTT; cdr3_aa: CASSPNPDLNQPQHF; v_call: TRBV4-1; d_call: -; clone_size: many; j_call: TRBJ1-5
cdr3_nt: TGTGCCAGCAGTTACGCGACAAGCAATCAGCCCCAGCATTTT; cdr3_aa: CASSYATSNQPQHF; v_call: TRBV6-2/TRBV6-3; d_call: -; clone_size: few; j_call: TRBJ1-5
cdr3_nt: TGTGCCAGCAGTTTAGCGCCGAGGTACGCTGAAGCTTTCTTT; cdr3_aa: CASSLAPRYAEAFF; v_call: TRBV12-3/TRBV12-4; d_call: -; clone_size: many; j_call: TRBJ1-1
cdr3_nt: TGTGCCAGCGGGGCGAGGGGTGCTAATGAAAAACTGTTTTTT; cdr3_aa: CASGARGANEKLFF; v_call: TRBV28; d_call: -; clone_size: many; j_call: TRBJ1-4
cdr3_nt: TGTGCCAGCAGCGTCGGTGGTTCCTACGAGCAGTACTTC; cdr3_aa: CASSVGGSYEQYF; v_call: TRBV9; d_call: -; clone_size: -; j_call: TRBJ2-7
cdr3_nt: TGTGCCAGCAGTCCAAGACAGGGGCGGAACACTGAAGCTTTCTTT; cdr3_aa: CASSPRQGRNTEAFF; v_call: TRBV6-1; d_call: TRBD1; clone_size: many; j_call: TRBJ1-1
cdr3_nt: TGTGCCTGGAGTGTACGGAGGAGGGGTGGGGACACTGAAGCTTTCTTT; cdr3_aa: CAWSVRRRGGDTEAFF; v_call: TRBV30; d_call: -; clone_size: -; j_call: TRBJ1-1
cdr3_nt: TGTGCCAGCAGCGTAGCCCCTGGCGAAAAACTGTTTTTT; cdr3_aa: CASSVAPGEKLFF; v_call: TRBV9; d_call: -; clone_size: many; j_call: TRBJ1-4
cdr3_nt: TGTGCCAGCAGCTTACTTAAGGTGACTCCCTCGGAGCAGTACTTC; cdr3_aa: CASSLLKVTPSEQYF; v_call: TRBV11-1; d_call: -; clone_size: -; j_call: TRBJ2-7
cdr3_nt: TGTGCCAGCGCGGACAGGGGGCCAAGAAAAACTGTTTTT; cdr3_aa: CASADRGPRKTVF; v_call: TRBV6-7; d_call: TRBD1; clone_size: -; j_call: TRBJ1-4
cdr3_nt: TGTGCCAGCAGTTTACCCCCCCAGGGCTACAATGAGCAGTTCTTC; cdr3_aa: CASSLPPQGYNEQFF; v_call: TRBV12-3/TRBV12-4; d_call: -; clone_size: many; j_call: TRBJ2-1
cdr3_nt: TGCGCCAGCAGCTTGAGCGGGGCATATTACAATGAGCAGTTCTTC; cdr3_aa: CASSLSGAYYNEQFF; v_call: TRBV5-1; d_call: TRBD2; clone_size: many; j_call: TRBJ2-1
cdr3_nt: TGTGCCAGCAGCTTACTGGGGGAGCAGTTCTTC; cdr3_aa: CASSLLGEQFF; v_call: TRBV11-2; d_call: -; clone_size: -; j_call: TRBJ2-1
cdr3_nt: TGCGCCAGCAGCCTCGTCATGGGGGCCCTCACAGATACGCAGTATTTT; cdr3_aa: CASSLVMGALTDTQYF; v_call: TRBV5-1; d_call: -; clone_size: many; j_call: TRBJ2-3
cdr3_nt: TGTGCCAGCAGGACTAGCGGGGGCTCAGATACGCAGTATTTT; cdr3_aa: CASRTSGGSDTQYF; v_call: TRBV27; d_call: TRBD2; clone_size: many; j_call: TRBJ2-3
cdr3_nt: TGCGCCAGCAGCCAGGGGGGACTACCCCAAGAGACCCAGTACTTC; cdr3_aa: CASSQGGLPQETQYF; v_call: TRBV4-1; d_call: TRBD2; clone_size: few; j_call: TRBJ2-5
cdr3_nt: TGCAGTGCTAGTGGGACAGTTTTATCCCAAGAGACCCAGTACTTC; cdr3_aa: CSASGTVLSQETQYF; v_call: TRBV20-1; d_call: TRBD1; clone_size: few; j_call: TRBJ2-5
cdr3_nt: TGTGCCAGCAGAGAAAGGGACGGTTTGAACACTGAAGCTTTCTTT; cdr3_aa: CASRERDGLNTEAFF; v_call: TRBV2; d_call: -; clone_size: -; j_call: TRBJ1-1
cdr3_nt: TGTGCCAGCAGCTTAGCGAGGGGGCGGGCTGAAGCTTTCTTT; cdr3_aa: CASSLARGRAEAFF; v_call: TRBV7-2; d_call: TRBD1; clone_size: many; j_call: TRBJ1-1
cdr3_nt: TGTGCCAGCAGCCTAAACAGGGGCTCCTACAATGAGCAGTTCTTC; cdr3_aa: CASSLNRGSYNEQFF; v_call: TRBV7-3; d_call: TRBD1; clone_size: few; j_call: TRBJ2-1
cdr3_nt: TGCGCCAGCAGCCAGCCGGGACCAGGCTACGAGCAGTACTTC; cdr3_aa: CASSQPGPGYEQYF; v_call: TRBV4-1; d_call: -; clone_size: few; j_call: TRBJ2-7
cdr3_nt: TGTGCCAGCTCACCACGGGGACAGGTCGGGTATTTT; cdr3_aa: CASSPRGQVGYF; v_call: TRBV18; d_call: TRBD1; clone_size: -; j_call: TRBJ2-3
cdr3_nt: TGTGCCAGCAGCCCCCAGCGGGGTGGCTCAGATACGCAGTATTTT; cdr3_aa: CASSPQRGGSDTQYF; v_call: TRBV7-8; d_call: TRBD2; clone_size: many; j_call: TRBJ2-3
cdr3_nt: TGCGCCAGCAAGGGGGACAGAGGGGGCTACGAGCAGTACTTC; cdr3_aa: CASKGDRGGYEQYF; v_call: TRBV10-2; d_call: TRBD1; clone_size: many; j_call: TRBJ2-7
cdr3_nt: TGTGCCAGCAGCCGCCGGGACAGGGGATCGTCCAATCAGCCCCAGCATTTT; cdr3_aa: CASSRRDRGSSNQPQHF; v_call: TRBV6-2/TRBV6-3; d_call: TRBD1; clone_size: many; j_call: TRBJ1-5
cdr3_nt: TGCAGTGCTAGCTGGGGGGGACTCTCTGGAAACACCATATATTTT; cdr3_aa: CSASWGGLSGNTIYF; v_call: TRBV20-1; d_call: -; clone_size: few; j_call: TRBJ1-3
cdr3_nt: TGTGCCAGCAGTTACGGGGGACTTGTTGCGGTGGGTGAAAAACTGTTTTTT; cdr3_aa: CASSYGGLVAVGEKLFF; v_call: TRBV6-1; d_call: -; clone_size: many; j_call: TRBJ1-4
cdr3_nt: TGTGCCAGCAGTTGGGACTCCGCCTACGAGCAGTACTTC; cdr3_aa: CASSWDSAYEQYF; v_call: TRBV28; d_call: -; clone_size: many; j_call: TRBJ2-7
cdr3_nt: TGTGCCAGCAGCTTAAGCGGTACTTTGGCAACTAATGAAAAACTGTTTTTT; cdr3_aa: CASSLSGTLATNEKLFF; v_call: TRBV7-2; d_call: -; clone_size: -; j_call: TRBJ1-4
cdr3_nt: TGTGCCAGCAGTGGCTTAGACAGGGGGCGATCCTACGAGCAGTACTTC; cdr3_aa: CASSGLDRGRSYEQYF; v_call: TRBV6-1; d_call: TRBD1; clone_size: many; j_call: TRBJ2-7
cdr3_nt: TGTGCCGGCAGCTTGTTAGTAGGACGGTCACCCCTCCACTTT; cdr3_aa: CAGSLLVGRSPLHF; v_call: TRBV5-6; d_call: -; clone_size: -; j_call: TRBJ1-6
cdr3_nt: TGCGCCAGCAGCTCAGGACAGGGCCTGAACACTGAAGCTTTCTTT; cdr3_aa: CASSSGQGLNTEAFF; v_call: TRBV5-1; d_call: TRBD1; clone_size: many; j_call: TRBJ1-1
cdr3_nt: TGTGCCAGCAGTTTACCCGGGACCGGAGTATTGGGCTACACCTTC; cdr3_aa: CASSLPGTGVLGYTF; v_call: TRBV6-1; d_call: -; clone_size: many; j_call: TRBJ1-2
cdr3_nt: TGTGCCAGCAGTTACTCGAACGGATTCTATGGCTACACCTTC; cdr3_aa: CASSYSNGFYGYTF; v_call: TRBV6-8; d_call: -; clone_size: -; j_call: TRBJ1-2
cdr3_nt: TGTGCCAGCAGCCGACAGGGCAGGTTTGTTGAGCAGTTCTTC; cdr3_aa: CASSRQGRFVEQFF; v_call: TRBV3-1; d_call: TRBD1; clone_size: many; j_call: TRBJ2-1
cdr3_nt: TGTGCCAGCAGCCGGACAGGTTTTGGGGCCAACGTCCTGACTTTC; cdr3_aa: CASSRTGFGANVLTF; v_call: TRBV7-2; d_call: TRBD1; clone_size: many; j_call: TRBJ2-6
cdr3_nt: TGTGCCAGCAGCTTTTGGGACACACAAGAGACCCAGTACTTC; cdr3_aa: CASSFWDTQETQYF; v_call: TRBV5-6; d_call: -; clone_size: -; j_call: TRBJ2-5
cdr3_nt: TGTGCCAGCAGCTCCCTTTCCGGGACAACCGAGCAGTACTTC; cdr3_aa: CASSSLSGTTEQYF; v_call: TRBV7-3; d_call: -; clone_size: many; j_call: TRBJ2-7
cdr3_nt: TGTGCCAGCAGTGAATTGGGGGGACAGATCTATGGCTACACCTTC; cdr3_aa: CASSELGGQIYGYTF; v_call: TRBV25-1; d_call: TRBD1; clone_size: many; j_call: TRBJ1-2
cdr3_nt: TGCGCCAGCAAAGAGCAGTACTTC; cdr3_aa: CASKEQYF; v_call: TRBV4-3; d_call: -; clone_size: many; j_call: TRBJ2-7
cdr3_nt: TGTGCCAGCAGTGAAGGGTCAGGGAGCTCCTACGAGCAGTACTTC; cdr3_aa: CASSEGSGSSYEQYF; v_call: TRBV6-1; d_call: -; clone_size: many; j_call: TRBJ2-7
cdr3_nt: TGTGCCAGCAGTTCCATCGACTATGGCTACACCTTC; cdr3_aa: CASSSIDYGYTF; v_call: TRBV12-3/TRBV12-4; d_call: -; clone_size: -; j_call: TRBJ1-2
cdr3_nt: TGTGCCAGCAGCTTATACAGCGCACACAATGAGCAGTTCTTC; cdr3_aa: CASSLYSAHNEQFF; v_call: TRBV5-5; d_call: -; clone_size: many; j_call: TRBJ2-1
cdr3_nt: TGTGCCAGCAGTGGCGGGACAGGGGCCAACGAGCAGTACTTC; cdr3_aa: CASSGGTGANEQYF; v_call: TRBV27; d_call: TRBD1; clone_size: many; j_call: TRBJ2-7